This is a list of T cell receptor beta chains from one sample in a study of cytomegalovirus exposure and HLA in healthy donors. TCRdb keeps only in-frame clones here, not all; method: immunoSEQ multiplex PCR. The table shows some 120,000 clones, with approximately 95% occurring only once. The specimen sequenced was PBMCs. Receptors were obtained from a man in his late teens or twenties in good health and CMV-seronegative. Both conserved end residues are part of each CDR3. D genes are given only for firm matches. A row's size may be missing; if present it is once, few, many or a size class.

TRBJ2-1,TRBD2,NA,TRBV28,CASSYGTNNEQFF,TGTGCCAGCAGTTACGGGACTAACAATGAGCAGTTCTTC
TRBJ1-2,TRBD1,NA,TRBV19,CASSTSTGGNGYTF,TGTGCCAGTAGTACCTCGACAGGGGGCAATGGCTACACCTTC
TRBJ2-1,NA,NA,TRBV19,CASSIALENEQFF,TGTGCCAGTAGTATAGCCTTGGAGAATGAGCAGTTCTTC
TRBJ2-7,NA,NA,TRBV10-2,CASTDRSRANEQYF,TGCGCCAGCACCGATCGAAGCAGGGCTAACGAGCAGTACTTC
TRBJ2-2,NA,NA,TRBV15,CATSQTATLVNTGELFF,TGTGCCACCAGCCAGACAGCAACTCTTGTAAACACCGGGGAGCTGTTTTTT
TRBJ2-3,NA,NA,TRBV11-2,CASSQQGGGGDTQYF,TGTGCCAGCAGCCAACAGGGCGGGGGCGGCGATACGCAGTATTTT
TRBJ2-1,TRBD2,NA,TRBV27,CASSLIAGGLNEQFF,TGTGCCAGCAGTTTAATAGCGGGAGGTCTCAATGAGCAGTTCTTC
TRBJ1-5,NA,NA,TRBV19,CASSIDRTAQPYYSNQPQHF,TGTGCCAGTAGTATAGATAGGACAGCACAACCCTATTATAGCAATCAGCCCCAGCATTTT
TRBJ1-1,NA,NA,TRBV6-5,CASSYSRQGRTEAFF,TGTGCCAGCAGTTACTCAAGGCAGGGCAGGACTGAAGCTTTCTTT
TRBJ1-5,NA,NA,TRBV7-2,CASSAILSSNQPQHF,TGTGCCAGCAGCGCGATCCTAAGTAGCAATCAGCCCCAGCATTTT
TRBJ1-4,NA,NA,TRBV9,CASSGGGEWEKLFF,TGTGCCAGCAGCGGAGGAGGGGAGTGGGAAAAACTGTTTTTT
TRBJ2-1,TRBD1,NA,TRBV6-1,CASAGTGFNEQFF,TGTGCCAGCGCCGGGACAGGGTTCAATGAGCAGTTCTTC
TRBJ1-5,NA,NA,TRBV6-1,CASSDKRGGTYSNQPQHF,TGTGCCAGCAGTGACAAGAGGGGAGGGACTTATAGCAATCAGCCCCAGCATTTT
TRBJ1-5,NA,NA,TRBV28,CASRQQNQPQHF,TGTGCCAGCCGACAGCAGAATCAGCCCCAGCATTTT
TRBJ2-1,NA,once,TRBV7-2,CASSRRIGGVDEQFF,TGTGCCAGCAGCCGCCGGATAGGAGGGGTTGATGAGCAGTTCTTC
TRBJ2-5,NA,NA,TRBV20-1,CSRTVQETQYF,TGCAGCAGGACAGTCCAAGAGACCCAGTACTTC
TRBJ2-7,TRBD2,NA,TRBV11-2,CASSSSKLPGLAGYEQYF,TGTGCCAGCAGCTCCTCAAAGCTCCCGGGACTAGCTGGCTACGAGCAGTACTTC
TRBJ2-7,NA,NA,TRBV28,CASRRTGSISYEQYF,TGTGCCAGCAGGCGCACAGGTAGTATCTCCTACGAGCAGTACTTC
TRBJ2-7,NA,NA,TRBV18,CASSPSGKTKYEQYF,TGTGCCAGCTCACCATCAGGAAAGACGAAGTACGAGCAGTACTTC
TRBJ2-7,NA,once,TRBV27,CASGVGAGQGEQYF,TGTGCCAGCGGTGTTGGGGCAGGGCAGGGGGAGCAGTACTTC
TRBJ2-1,NA,NA,TRBV7-2,CASREISGISYNEQFF,TGTGCCAGCAGAGAAATAAGCGGCATCTCCTACAATGAGCAGTTCTTC
TRBJ1-2,NA,NA,TRBV27,CASRVGGYGYTF,TGTGCCAGCAGGGTGGGAGGTTATGGCTACACCTTC
TRBJ2-2,TRBD1,NA,TRBV4-2,CASSQAGQGPGELFF,TGTGCCAGCAGCCAAGCGGGACAGGGCCCCGGGGAGCTGTTTTTT
TRBJ1-1,NA,NA,TRBV19,CASVPSRNTEAFF,TGTGCCAGTGTCCCCTCTCGGAACACTGAAGCTTTCTTT
TRBJ2-5,NA,NA,TRBV5-1,CASSLAQGETQYF,TGCGCCAGCAGCTTGGCACAGGGAGAGACCCAGTACTTC
TRBJ1-5,TRBD1,NA,TRBV7-8,CASSLSSTGGGQPQHF,TGTGCCAGCAGCTTATCGTCGACAGGGGGCGGTCAGCCCCAGCATTTT
TRBJ2-5,TRBD2,NA,TRBV25-1,CASSEPRGGETQYF,TGTGCCAGCAGTGAACCGAGGGGAGGGGAGACCCAGTACTTC
TRBJ1-1,NA,NA,TRBV10-3,CAISEVVATRRTEAFF,TGTGCCATCAGTGAGGTGGTTGCGACTCGACGGACTGAAGCTTTCTTT
TRBJ2-7,NA,NA,TRBV5-1,CASSENLGVGSYEQYF,TGCGCCAGCAGCGAGAACCTCGGAGTCGGGTCCTACGAGCAGTACTTC
TRBJ2-7,TRBD1,once,TRBV6-1,CASSVDRGLDEQYF,TGTGCCAGCAGTGTCGACAGGGGGCTAGATGAGCAGTACTTC
TRBJ2-1,TRBD2,once,TRBV9,CASTPSGRLAGDEQFF,TGTGCCAGCACCCCTAGCGGGAGATTGGCTGGGGATGAGCAGTTCTTC
TRBJ2-7,NA,NA,TRBV15,CATSRGPSANEQGSYF,TGTGCCACCAGCAGAGGACCATCGGCGAACGAGCAGGGATCCTACTTC
TRBJ2-3,NA,NA,TRBV30,CAWSVGRLSADTQYF,TGTGCCTGGAGTGTGGGGCGATTGAGCGCAGATACGCAGTATTTT
TRBJ2-5,NA,NA,TRBV15,CATSRGGGGGETQYF,TGTGCCACCAGCAGAGGAGGAGGGGGCGGGGAGACCCAGTACTTC
TRBJ1-1,TRBD1,NA,TRBV19,CASSSWDSSSTEAFF,TGTGCCAGTAGTTCATGGGACAGCTCGAGCACTGAAGCTTTCTTT
TRBJ2-7,NA,NA,TRBV30,CAWSVITGTYEQYF,TGTGCCTGGAGTGTAATTACAGGGACCTACGAGCAGTACTTC